This passage covers 13 T cell receptor beta chains from one sample sequenced in a study of post-analysis software for immune sequencing data. Study-level points and caveats: Five or six TRBV segments, TRBV5-6, TRBV5-1 and TRBV20-1 among them, were found more frequent in patients than controls.

Tagging with unique molecular identifiers was a feature of the TCR beta cDNA libraries. Each CDR3 protein is one row after TCRdb ran MiXCR on the PCR reads. Of approximately 160,000 distinct CDR3 sequences listed, around 30% are singletons. No antigen has been identified for these receptors. Sequencing used blood. The receptors shown here come from a girl between 5 and 17 years old with multiple sclerosis.

As regards this clonotype: At one of its ends the junction is not consistent with the germline gene, which may arise from a read error. The V call is TRBV20-1, the J call TRBJ2-1; 9 positions agree with TRBD2. Germline values: CDR1 DFQATT, CDR2 SNEGSKA (reference sequence). The CDR3 consists of 16 residues. The CDR3 sequence is CGASTPTSGQTNEQFF. The CDR3 coding sequence is TGCGGTGCTTCCACTCCAACTAGCGGGCAAACCAATGAGCAGTTCTTC.

This clonotype was found a few times. The rearrangement links TRBV3-1 to TRBJ2-2; 13 nucleotides match TRBD2. The germline CDR1 and CDR2 sequences are LGHDT and YNNKEL (reference sequence). The J segment lost 1 base and the V segment lost 5 bases, leaving 7 bases of the junction unmatched. CDR3 length: 18 residues. This chain's CDR3 is CASSNRLAGGRNTGELFF. The CDR3 coding sequence is TGTGCCAGCAGCAACAGACTAGCGGGAGGCCGGAACACCGGGGAGCTGTTTTTT.

The chain is built from TRBV12-3 or TRBV12-4 and TRBJ2-2; D gene uncertain. The CDR3 is 13 amino acids. V lost 6 bases to trimming and J lost 6 bases, with 11 bases between them. CDR3 in amino acids: CASRRLGSGELFF. CDR3 bases: TGTGCCAGCAGGCGCCTGGGGTCCGGGGAGCTGTTTTTT.

The table lists this clonotype with a few counts. This rearrangement joins TRBV4-1 to TRBJ1-1; no clear D. Germline loops: CDR1 MGHRA, CDR2 YSYEKL. The CDR3 runs 15 residues. V lost 0 bases, J lost 5 bases, and 13 bases lay in between. The CDR3 region is CASSQEPGIRTEAFF. The CDR3 DNA is TGCGCCAGCAGCCAAGAACCGGGGATAAGGACTGAAGCTTTCTTT.

The rearrangement uses TRBV20-1 and TRBJ2-1; D not resolved. CDR1 DFQATT and CDR2 SNEGSKA come from the germline V gene (reference sequence). This CDR3 is built from 15 residues. Trimming cost V 3 bases and J 0 bases, with 12 bases left between them. In DNA form, the CDR3 reads TGCAGTGCTAGTTACAGCTTAAGCTCCTACAATGAGCAGTTCTTC. It is translated as CSASYSLSSYNEQFF.

This clonotype has more than one count but fewer than ten. The CDR3 DNA reads as TGCAGTGCTAGGCTCGTCTCCTACAATGAGCAGTTCTTC. Translating gives CSARLVSYNEQFF. The chain combines TRBV20-1 with TRBJ2-1; unclear D gene. The V gene's germline CDR1 is DFQATT and CDR2 SNEGSKA (reference sequence). V lost 3 bases to trimming and J lost 0 bases, with 6 bases between them. The CDR3 is 13 amino acids.

This clonotype has a handful of counts. Given a much more abundant clone one base away, this may be a read error. V and J are TRBV30 and TRBJ2-5, with D possibly TRBD1 on 6 matching bases. The CDR3 totals 12 residues. The ends were cut back, 5 bases at V and 3 bases at J, with 10 bases in the middle. Germline CDR1 and CDR2: GTSNPN and SVGIG (reference sequence). The CDR3: CAWGQREETQYF. The CDR3 nucleotides read TGTGCCTGGGGACAGCGTGAAGAGACCCAGTACTTC.

The chain combines TRBV29-1 with TRBJ2-7; no definite D call. Looked up from germline, CDR1 is SQVTM and CDR2 is ANQGSEA. The V end lost 1 base, the J end lost 7 bases, and 11 bases lay between the germline ends. This CDR3 is 12 amino acids long. This chain's CDR3 is CSVEGLGSEQYF. The CDR3 DNA reads as TGCAGCGTTGAAGGCCTGGGTTCGGAGCAGTACTTC.

The table lists this clonotype with a few counts. The V call is TRBV7-2, the J call TRBJ2-1, with 12 bases aligning to TRBD2. This CDR3 comprises 15 residues. CDR1 SGHTA and CDR2 FQGNSA come from the germline V gene. V shed 5 bases and J 7 bases; nucleotides not matched to a gene: 6. The CDR3 loop is CASSLTGTSGNEQFF. CDR3 DNA sequence: TGTGCCAGCAGCCTAACAGGGACTAGCGGGAATGAGCAGTTCTTC.

This clonotype has just a few counts. The rearrangement joins TRBV27 to TRBJ2-1; tentative D call: TRBD2 (5 bases). The germline CDR1 and CDR2 sequences are MNHEY and SMNVEV (reference sequence). V was cut by 3 bases and J by 7 bases, with 19 bases left in between. The CDR3 has 16 residues. CDR3 DNA sequence: TGTGCCAGCAGTTTCTCGCGGGCCAGGATAGCAAATGAGCAGTTCTTC. Amino acids: CASSFSRARIANEQFF.

This sequence joins TRBV4-1 and TRBJ2-1; 8 nucleotides agree with TRBD2. The J call may be incorrect, as the DNA end agrees better with TRBJ2-7. This CDR3 is 19 amino acids long. CDR1 is MGHRA and CDR2 is YSYEKL in the germline V gene. The chain's CDR3 is CASSQESLWYGGGYNEQYF. The CDR3 DNA reads TGCGCCAGCAGCCAAGAAAGTTTATGGTACGGCGGGGGGTACAATGAGCAGTACTTC.

A word on this clonotype: A much larger clone lies a single base off, so this may be a read error. The genes are TRBV11-2 and TRBJ2-5; perhaps TRBD1 as D (7 bases). The germline V gene has CDR1 SGHAT and CDR2 FQNNGV. The CDR3 loop spans 12 amino acids. The germline V and J ends were trimmed by 3 bases and 7 bases, with 9 bases remaining between them. This CDR3 is CASSFQGGTQYF. As DNA, the CDR3 is TGTGCCAGCAGCTTTCAGGGGGGGACCCAGTACTTC.

The chain combines TRBV2 with TRBJ1-1; 7 nucleotides line up with TRBD1. V lost 7 bases, J lost 0 bases, and 11 bases stayed unmatched. The CDR3 is made up of 16 amino acids. Germline loops: CDR1 SNHLY, CDR2 FYNNEI. CDR3 sequence reads: CASTIGQVDMNTEAFF. The CDR3 nucleotides are TGTGCCAGCACCATCGGACAGGTCGACATGAACACTGAAGCTTTCTTT.